The rows below give T cell receptor beta chains drawn from one sample of a study of CD8 T cells in Susac syndrome. TCRdb itself ran the immunoSEQ multiplex PCR reads through MiXCR, one entry per CDR3 protein. Of about 210,000 distinct CDR3 sequences in the sample, 95% are singletons; the top ten hold 0.075% to 0.095%. Source material: CD4+ T cells from PBMCs. The receptors shown here come from a human donor with multiple sclerosis. CDR3s include the opening cysteine and the closing phenylalanine or tryptophan. D genes are given only for firm matches. Clone size is shown for a subset of rows, as once, few, many or a class of expanded clone.

abundance: -
v_gene: TRBV30
j_gene: TRBJ2-3
d_gene: -
CDR3nt: TGTGCCTGGGGGACTAGCACAGATACGCAGTATTTT
CDR3aa: CAWGTSTDTQYF

abundance: -
v_gene: TRBV15
j_gene: TRBJ2-5
d_gene: TRBD1
CDR3nt: TGTGCCACCGCGGTTGGACAGGGTTATCCAGAGACCCAGTACTTC
CDR3aa: CATAVGQGYPETQYF

abundance: -
v_gene: TRBV4-2
j_gene: TRBJ2-5
d_gene: -
CDR3nt: TGTGCCAGCAGCCACAGCGGAGAGCAAGAGACCCAGTACTTC
CDR3aa: CASSHSGEQETQYF

abundance: -
v_gene: TRBV28
j_gene: TRBJ2-7
d_gene: -
CDR3nt: TGTGCCAGCAGTTTGGGACCGCCCTACGAGCAGTACTTC
CDR3aa: CASSLGPPYEQYF

abundance: -
v_gene: TRBV20-1
j_gene: TRBJ2-2
d_gene: -
CDR3nt: TGCAGTGCTAGGGTTAATCCTCCGAAGGCAGCCTTCACCGGGGAGCTGTTTTTT
CDR3aa: CSARVNPPKAAFTGELFF

abundance: -
v_gene: TRBV5-1
j_gene: TRBJ2-1
d_gene: -
CDR3nt: TGCGCCAGCAGCTCCGGAGCCCTAATCAATGAGCAGTTCTTC
CDR3aa: CASSSGALINEQFF

abundance: -
v_gene: TRBV9
j_gene: TRBJ2-7
d_gene: TRBD2
CDR3nt: TGTGCCAGCAGCGTAGACGGACTAGCGGAGACCTACGAGCAGTACTTC
CDR3aa: CASSVDGLAETYEQYF

abundance: once
v_gene: TRBV29-1
j_gene: TRBJ2-2
d_gene: -
CDR3nt: TGCAGCGTTAGCGGGCCTAACACCGGGGAGCTGTTTTTT
CDR3aa: CSVSGPNTGELFF

abundance: -
v_gene: TRBV28
j_gene: TRBJ2-3
d_gene: -
CDR3nt: TGTGCCAGCAGTTTACCCGGCACAGATACGCAGTATTTT
CDR3aa: CASSLPGTDTQYF

abundance: -
v_gene: TRBV27
j_gene: TRBJ1-5
d_gene: -
CDR3nt: TGTGCCAGCAGTTTATCCACAGGGATTGGACAGCCCCAGCATTTT
CDR3aa: CASSLSTGIGQPQHF

abundance: -
v_gene: TRBV19
j_gene: TRBJ2-5
d_gene: TRBD2
CDR3nt: TGTGCCAGTAGTTTAAACGGGGGGGGACAAGAGACCCAGTACTTC
CDR3aa: CASSLNGGGQETQYF

abundance: -
v_gene: TRBV27
j_gene: TRBJ2-3
d_gene: -
CDR3nt: TGTGCCAGCAGTGGTCGCCCCACAGATACGCAGTATTTT
CDR3aa: CASSGRPTDTQYF

abundance: -
v_gene: TRBV9
j_gene: TRBJ2-2
d_gene: -
CDR3nt: TGTGCCAGCAGCGTAGGCCCAGGGGCGAACACCGGGGAGCTGTTTTTT
CDR3aa: CASSVGPGANTGELFF

abundance: -
v_gene: TRBV29-1
j_gene: TRBJ1-2
d_gene: TRBD1
CDR3nt: TGCAGCGCCGGGACAGGGGGACCGAACTATGGCTACACCTTC
CDR3aa: CSAGTGGPNYGYTF

abundance: -
v_gene: TRBV3-1
j_gene: TRBJ2-3
d_gene: -
CDR3nt: TGTGCCAGCAAAATTGGAGATACGCAGTATTTT
CDR3aa: CASKIGDTQYF

abundance: -
v_gene: TRBV7-2
j_gene: TRBJ2-6
d_gene: -
CDR3nt: TGTGGGGGCGCTAGGGCCAACGTCCTGACTTTC
CDR3aa: CGGARANVLTF

abundance: -
v_gene: TRBV2
j_gene: TRBJ1-2
d_gene: -
CDR3nt: TGTGCCAGCACCACGAAACCGCTTTATGGCTACACCTTC
CDR3aa: CASTTKPLYGYTF

abundance: -
v_gene: TRBV5-1
j_gene: TRBJ2-6
d_gene: -
CDR3nt: TGCGCCAGCAGCTTGGAAGGGACTGGGGCCAACGTCCTGACTTTC
CDR3aa: CASSLEGTGANVLTF

abundance: -
v_gene: TRBV20-1
j_gene: TRBJ1-1
d_gene: -
CDR3nt: TGCAGTGCCACCCCCCCCGTGTCAGCTGAAGCTTTCTTT
CDR3aa: CSATPPVSAEAFF

abundance: -
v_gene: TRBV27
j_gene: TRBJ2-5
d_gene: -
CDR3nt: TGTGCCAGCACCCCAAACAGGGATTCCCTCCTGGAGACCCAGTACTTC
CDR3aa: CASTPNRDSLLETQYF

abundance: -
v_gene: TRBV3-1
j_gene: TRBJ1-5
d_gene: TRBD1
CDR3nt: TGTGCCAGCAGCCAAGGACAGGGAGTCCGCAATCAGCCCCAGCATTTT
CDR3aa: CASSQGQGVRNQPQHF

abundance: -
v_gene: TRBV6-1
j_gene: TRBJ2-1
d_gene: TRBD2
CDR3nt: TGTGCTCTTGACCCAACTAGCGGGAGGGATCGAGACTACAATGAGCAGTTCTTC
CDR3aa: CALDPTSGRDRDYNEQFF

abundance: -
v_gene: TRBV2
j_gene: TRBJ2-6
d_gene: TRBD1
CDR3nt: TGTGCCAGCAGTGCCTTCCCGTGGGACAGGGGCTCTGGGGCCAACGTCCTGACTTTC
CDR3aa: CASSAFPWDRGSGANVLTF

abundance: -
v_gene: TRBV15
j_gene: TRBJ1-3
d_gene: -
CDR3nt: TGTGCCACCAGCAGAGATGACGGAGGAAACACCATATATTTT
CDR3aa: CATSRDDGGNTIYF

abundance: -
v_gene: TRBV28
j_gene: TRBJ1-2
d_gene: -
CDR3nt: TGTGCCAGCAGTTTAGACCCGGGACCGATCTATGGCTACACCTTC
CDR3aa: CASSLDPGPIYGYTF

abundance: -
v_gene: TRBV25-1
j_gene: TRBJ1-2
d_gene: -
CDR3nt: TGTGCCAGCAGTGCCCCTGAGGGTACAGCTAACTATGGCTACACCTTC
CDR3aa: CASSAPEGTANYGYTF

abundance: -
v_gene: TRBV6-6
j_gene: TRBJ2-4
d_gene: -
CDR3nt: TGTGCCAGTAGCCACGCAAACATTCAGTACTTC
CDR3aa: CASSHANIQYF

abundance: -
v_gene: TRBV11-2
j_gene: TRBJ2-3
d_gene: TRBD2
CDR3nt: TGTGCCAGCAGCTTAATTCAACTAGCGGGAGGGAGGTCTCGAGGAGATACGCAGTATTTT
CDR3aa: CASSLIQLAGGRSRGDTQYF

abundance: -
v_gene: TRBV12-3/TRBV12-4
j_gene: TRBJ2-7
d_gene: -
CDR3nt: TGTGCCAGCAGTTTATCTGGGGGTTCTTCCTACGAGCAGTACTTC
CDR3aa: CASSLSGGSSYEQYF

abundance: once
v_gene: TRBV20-1
j_gene: TRBJ2-1
d_gene: TRBD2
CDR3nt: TGCAGTGCAGGGGGACTAGCGGAGCAGTTCTTC
CDR3aa: CSAGGLAEQFF

abundance: -
v_gene: TRBV12-3/TRBV12-4
j_gene: TRBJ2-7
d_gene: -
CDR3nt: TGTGCCAGCAGCCTGGGCAGGGGGGAAAACTTCTACGAGCAGTACTTC
CDR3aa: CASSLGRGENFYEQYF

abundance: once
v_gene: TRBV9
j_gene: TRBJ2-5
d_gene: TRBD1
CDR3nt: TGTGCCAGCAGCCCCTATCAGGACAGGGAAGAGACCCAGTACTTC
CDR3aa: CASSPYQDREETQYF

abundance: -
v_gene: TRBV5-1
j_gene: TRBJ2-7
d_gene: TRBD2
CDR3nt: TGCGCCAGCAGTCCTAGCGGGAGTCGGAGCTCCTACGAGCAGTACTTC
CDR3aa: CASSPSGSRSSYEQYF

abundance: -
v_gene: TRBV6-5
j_gene: TRBJ1-1
d_gene: -
CDR3nt: TGTGCCAGCAGCGAGAACCAGGGAAGAGCTTTCTTT
CDR3aa: CASSENQGRAFF

abundance: -
v_gene: TRBV5-1
j_gene: TRBJ2-7
d_gene: TRBD2
CDR3nt: TGCGCCAGCAGCTTGAGCGGACTAGGCCACGAGCAGTACTTC
CDR3aa: CASSLSGLGHEQYF

abundance: -
v_gene: TRBV30
j_gene: TRBJ2-3
d_gene: TRBD2
CDR3nt: TGTGCCTGGAGTGTACGTACGGGAGGGCCGGATACGCAGTATTTT
CDR3aa: CAWSVRTGGPDTQYF

abundance: -
v_gene: TRBV12-3/TRBV12-4
j_gene: TRBJ1-6
d_gene: TRBD1
CDR3nt: TGTGCCAGCAGCCCGGGACAGTCCTATAATTCACCCCTCCACTTT
CDR3aa: CASSPGQSYNSPLHF

abundance: -
v_gene: TRBV30
j_gene: TRBJ2-5
d_gene: TRBD1
CDR3nt: TGTGCCTGGCTGGACAGGGAGACCCAGTACTTC
CDR3aa: CAWLDRETQYF

abundance: few
v_gene: TRBV12-3/TRBV12-4
j_gene: TRBJ1-1
d_gene: -
CDR3nt: TGTGCCAGCAGTTTAGAAGTGAACACTGAAGCTTTCTTT
CDR3aa: CASSLEVNTEAFF

abundance: once
v_gene: TRBV3-1
j_gene: TRBJ2-1
d_gene: TRBD2
CDR3nt: TGTGCCAGCAGCCAAGGCGACACTAGCGGGAGCTTCGCTGAGCAGTTCTTC
CDR3aa: CASSQGDTSGSFAEQFF

abundance: -
v_gene: TRBV3-1
j_gene: TRBJ1-2
d_gene: TRBD1
CDR3nt: TGTGCCAGCAGCCCAGGGGGACAGGGATCTTTGGGCTACACCTTC
CDR3aa: CASSPGGQGSLGYTF

abundance: -
v_gene: TRBV11-2
j_gene: TRBJ2-3
d_gene: -
CDR3nt: TGTGCCAGCAGCTTATTTGAGGATACGCAGTATTTT
CDR3aa: CASSLFEDTQYF